This T cell receptor (beta chain) was observed in a study of OX40 agonist ivuxolimab in advanced cancers. As for the study in general: Administration of intravenous ivuxolimab to patients occurred every 2 weeks at 0.01 to 10 mg/kg. It was permissible to have had prior anti-PD-1, anti-PD-L1 or anti-CTLA-4 therapy, and 40% had some.

A few counts support this clone. Per germline, CDR1 SNHLY and CDR2 FYNNEI. The CDR3 is made up of 14 amino acids. Trimming at V came to 5 bases and at J to 5 bases, leaving 7 bases not matched to a gene. Method: immunoSEQ multiplex PCR; TCRdb's copy keeps in-frame clones and lacks some. The sample includes more than 75,000 clones, 80% to 90% seen only once; the top ten take 0.75% to 0.95%. This sequence was found in an adult with an advanced solid tumor such as melanoma, head and neck, liver or kidney cancer. The sample consisted of CD4+ or CD8+ T cells sorted from blood, taken in a trial of the OX40 agonist ivuxolimab. J is TRBJ2-7 and V is TRBV2, with 9 bases identical to TRBD1. CDR3 protein: CASSIQGANHEQYF. CDR3 sequence (DNA): TGTGCCAGCAGTATACAGGGGGCGAATCACGAGCAGTACTTC.